This paragraph covers one T cell receptor beta chain sequence. What it binds is not known. The sample comes from a study of blood T cells in healthy people across ages. General study findings and limits: Comparison with aged donors showed that long-lived donors had more naive CD4+ cells and higher diversity. Among T cells, TCR beta diversity per million cells dropped roughly linearly as age rose. The lack of PBMC sorting stopped any conclusive naive versus antigen-experienced comparison.

V lost 9 bases, J lost 14 bases, and 26 bases stayed unmatched. The CDR3 contains 16 residues. Germline CDR1 reads SNHLY; CDR2 reads FYNNEI. Primed by a sample-barcoded 5' primer and a J-beta primer mix, a second PCR proceeded for roughly 6 to 12 cycles. A template-switch adaptor containing 12 random nucleotides labeled each cDNA molecule. TCRdb used MiXCR to reprocess the 5' RACE reads, holding one entry per CDR3 protein. Altogether around 800,000 distinct CDR3 sequences are present, 50% to 65% being singletons, with the ten largest covering 41%. This TCR derives from a man older than 75 in good health. Source material: blood. V is TRBV2 and J is TRBJ2-3, with 7 bases identical to TRBD1. DNA of the CDR3: TGTGCCAGTATAGAAGGGACAGCCTATAAGCACAGATACGCGTATTTT. It encodes CASIEGTAYKHRYAYF.